These T cell receptor beta chains were read from a single sample in a study of blood T cell repertoires in COVID-19. Produced via immunoSEQ multiplex PCR; TCRdb's table is partial and in-frame only. The sample includes 65,000 to 80,000 clones, 80% to 90% seen only once; the top ten take roughly 4.4%. Sequences were obtained from peripheral blood. The receptors derive from a man aged 45 to 65 with active COVID-19. Each CDR3 is given without its conserved first and last residue. The order of the fields is CDR3 protein, D gene, CDR3 length, V gene. A D gene is named only where the DNA matches it firmly.

CDR3 protein: ASSPRGRADTQY; D gene: TRBD2; CDR3 length: 12; V gene: TRBV27
CDR3 protein: ASSLVTGSVDTEAF; D gene: -; CDR3 length: 14; V gene: TRBV11-3
CDR3 protein: ASSVGGAGSTDTQY; D gene: TRBD2; CDR3 length: 14; V gene: TRBV9
CDR3 protein: ASGLVGSYNEQF; D gene: TRBD2; CDR3 length: 12; V gene: TRBV2
CDR3 protein: ASSFSPSSNTQY; D gene: -; CDR3 length: 12; V gene: TRBV7-3
CDR3 protein: ASHFQGVQPQH; D gene: TRBD1; CDR3 length: 11; V gene: TRBV7-8
CDR3 protein: ASSSPGTGIKYGYT; D gene: TRBD1; CDR3 length: 14; V gene: TRBV11-2
CDR3 protein: ASSRTGIADTQY; D gene: TRBD1; CDR3 length: 12; V gene: TRBV6-4
CDR3 protein: ASSPQGANTEAF; D gene: TRBD1; CDR3 length: 12; V gene: TRBV18
CDR3 protein: ASSPGLAGLPRQETQY; D gene: TRBD2; CDR3 length: 16; V gene: TRBV5-4
CDR3 protein: ASSETFPGTGAYEQY; D gene: TRBD1; CDR3 length: 15; V gene: TRBV6-1
CDR3 protein: ASSAGLAGAGGTQY; D gene: TRBD2; CDR3 length: 14; V gene: TRBV9
CDR3 protein: ASSQAGIVRELF; D gene: TRBD2; CDR3 length: 12; V gene: TRBV5-6
CDR3 protein: ASSLSGTDNTEAF; D gene: TRBD1; CDR3 length: 13; V gene: TRBV5-5
CDR3 protein: ASSLSSGGEQF; D gene: TRBD2; CDR3 length: 11; V gene: TRBV28
CDR3 protein: ASTLGQGAGNTIY; D gene: TRBD1; CDR3 length: 13; V gene: TRBV19
CDR3 protein: ASGTDPYEQY; D gene: TRBD1; CDR3 length: 10; V gene: TRBV6-5
CDR3 protein: ASSYSGGFSSYEQY; D gene: -; CDR3 length: 14; V gene: TRBV6-5
CDR3 protein: ASSPARPRGTEAF; D gene: -; CDR3 length: 13; V gene: TRBV18
CDR3 protein: AWSVTGSQPQH; D gene: -; CDR3 length: 11; V gene: TRBV30
CDR3 protein: ASTLPWTSHNEQF; D gene: TRBD2; CDR3 length: 13; V gene: TRBV6-5
CDR3 protein: ASRQGAGDGYT; D gene: TRBD1; CDR3 length: 11; V gene: TRBV28
CDR3 protein: ASMAGVGVGSDTQY; D gene: TRBD2; CDR3 length: 14; V gene: TRBV2
CDR3 protein: ASSVDSAKNIQY; D gene: -; CDR3 length: 12; V gene: TRBV7-9
CDR3 protein: ASSRLTGATQY; D gene: TRBD1; CDR3 length: 11; V gene: TRBV12-3/TRBV12-4
CDR3 protein: ASSYSRVGANVLT; D gene: -; CDR3 length: 13; V gene: TRBV6-5
CDR3 protein: ASEYMAVAF; D gene: -; CDR3 length: 9; V gene: TRBV2
CDR3 protein: ASRQGADQPQH; D gene: TRBD1; CDR3 length: 11; V gene: TRBV7-9
CDR3 protein: ASSQPHGGSTEAF; D gene: -; CDR3 length: 13; V gene: TRBV3-1/TRBV3-2
CDR3 protein: ASSQGGRDGYT; D gene: -; CDR3 length: 11; V gene: TRBV5-4
CDR3 protein: ASSQGGGTGANVLT; D gene: TRBD2; CDR3 length: 14; V gene: TRBV14
CDR3 protein: ASSVGPGSTTGELF; D gene: -; CDR3 length: 14; V gene: TRBV9
CDR3 protein: ASSYLTGSGYT; D gene: TRBD1; CDR3 length: 11; V gene: TRBV6-5
CDR3 protein: ASSSRDRDEQF; D gene: -; CDR3 length: 11; V gene: TRBV6-2/TRBV6-3
CDR3 protein: SVRVAGFNTEAF; D gene: -; CDR3 length: 12; V gene: TRBV29-1
CDR3 protein: ASSPTGFTLAF; D gene: -; CDR3 length: 11; V gene: TRBV3-1/TRBV3-2
CDR3 protein: ASSFSGRGRNTQY; D gene: -; CDR3 length: 13; V gene: TRBV11-3
CDR3 protein: ASSLGGTGRNEKLF; D gene: TRBD1; CDR3 length: 14; V gene: TRBV5-1
CDR3 protein: ATRDRQSQGKGRAF; D gene: -; CDR3 length: 14; V gene: TRBV24-1
CDR3 protein: ATSDRDRGIDGYT; D gene: TRBD1; CDR3 length: 13; V gene: TRBV24-1
CDR3 protein: ASSLGTGGFSPLH; D gene: TRBD1; CDR3 length: 13; V gene: TRBV7-8
CDR3 protein: ASSGTSGEETQY; D gene: TRBD2; CDR3 length: 12; V gene: TRBV5-6
CDR3 protein: ASSLKAGGPSEQF; D gene: TRBD2; CDR3 length: 13; V gene: TRBV7-3
CDR3 protein: AISESILAGGTDTQY; D gene: TRBD2; CDR3 length: 15; V gene: TRBV10-3
CDR3 protein: ASTLLAAPSYEQY; D gene: -; CDR3 length: 13; V gene: TRBV2
CDR3 protein: ASSFFGRLAGDEQY; D gene: TRBD2; CDR3 length: 14; V gene: TRBV7-9
CDR3 protein: ASSWDSAYEQY; D gene: -; CDR3 length: 11; V gene: TRBV3-1/TRBV3-2
CDR3 protein: ASSLQGTRNNSPLH; D gene: -; CDR3 length: 14; V gene: TRBV7-2
CDR3 protein: ASSQRESRGEKLF; D gene: -; CDR3 length: 13; V gene: TRBV4-3
CDR3 protein: ASSLLGQGHEDEQF; D gene: -; CDR3 length: 14; V gene: TRBV27
CDR3 protein: ASSETASGSYEQY; D gene: TRBD2; CDR3 length: 13; V gene: TRBV2
CDR3 protein: ASSLSVSYEQY; D gene: -; CDR3 length: 11; V gene: TRBV12-3/TRBV12-4
CDR3 protein: ASSQAGNGETQY; D gene: -; CDR3 length: 12; V gene: TRBV5-4
CDR3 protein: ATNPGESWRNTIY; D gene: -; CDR3 length: 13; V gene: TRBV24-1
CDR3 protein: ASSLGTSYQETQY; D gene: -; CDR3 length: 13; V gene: TRBV11-2